This TCR beta chain was recovered during a study of T cell repertoires in cytomegalovirus infection (dated by TCRdb to about 2019). Turning to the overall study: Donor HLA type was relevant to the analysis, as public TCR beta signatures indicated carriage of CMV infection together with the matching HLA type.

The sequencer listed for this sample is Illumina HiSeq 1500. The raw public reads went through TCRdb reprocessing: fastp at Q25, MiXCR clone calling, in-frame beta chains kept. Here each entry gathers all rows of one CDR3 protein and keeps the most common genes and DNA. The sample records fewer than 550,000 distinct CDR3 sequences, approximately 31% of which are singletons. 12% to 15% of the sample lies in the top ten. As for this clonotype: Its specific antigen is unknown. Per-nucleotide qualities are absent, and no much larger clonotype sits a single base away.

From the germline V gene, CDR1 is SGHTA and CDR2 is FQGTGA. The germline ends are 11 bases apart after V is trimmed by 5 bases and J by 1 base. Reading from cysteine to phenylalanine, the CDR3 counts 15 amino acids. Only CDR3 DNA remains: 45 bases, in frame from the first base. Broader findings and caveats from the paper: In both this cohort and an independent roughly 350-donor cohort, the cumulative frequency of public TCR beta family members distinguished carriers of CMV infection plus the relevant HLA type. The ex vivo response was dominated by HLA-C-restricted CMV-specific TCR beta clonotypes, which also provided the single most frequent clonotype in two of eight donors.

Material: PBMCs. The chain couples TRBV7-3 to TRBJ2-2, with TRBD2 as a weak D call on 6 bases. The sequence came from a human donor in good health (CMV status not recorded). Some clones in this sample may be carry-over from other donors' samples. The base sequence is TGTGCCAGCAGCACGGGACTGCTGAACACCGGGGAGCTGTTTTTT. Its coded protein is CASSTGLLNTGELFF.